This TCR beta chain was identified during a study of regulatory T cells in long-lasting Graves disease. About the research overall: Disease was considered persistent Graves' disease after over 5 years of antithyroid drugs (with positive TSH receptor antibodies).

As to this clonotype: Antigen specificity is unknown.

Study-level points and caveats: Persistent cases favored TRBV28, TRBJ1-2 and TRBJ2-5.

For TCR beta, libraries came from iRepertoire HTBI primers and Arm-PCR of CDR3 regions. Each CDR3 protein gets one entry after TCRdb re-called the multiplex PCR reads with MiXCR. Of around 500,000 distinct CDR3 sequences listed, around 21% are singletons. This CDR3 has 17 residues. Germline V gives CDR1 LNHDA, CDR2 SQIVND (reference sequence). The V gene lost 5 bases and the J gene lost 7 bases, with 24 bases spanning the gap. Time point meaning: persistent/refractory GD, antithyroid drugs over 5 years with positive TRAb. Making the TCR library involved RNA that had been extracted from PBMCs. Patients were enrolled at an endocrinology department in Xi'an, China.

Sample: peripheral blood mononuclear cells (PBMCs), taken when the disease was refractory, from a patient treated with antithyroid drugs. This clonotype was obtained from a female donor with Graves disease. The rearrangement links TRBV19 to TRBJ2-1; D may be TRBD1 or TRBD2 (7 bases each). The CDR3 loop reads CASSAQTGMGGRNEQFF. The CDR3 DNA reads as TGTGCCAGTAGTGCCCAGACAGGGATGGGGGGGAGGAATGAGCAGTTCTTC.